This paragraph covers one T cell receptor beta chain sequence. Its antigen is undetermined. Looked up from germline, CDR1 is MDHEN and CDR2 is SYDVKM. This CDR3 is 14 amino acids long. The V end lost 6 bases, the J end lost 6 bases, and 17 bases lay between the germline ends. The data were taken from a study of T cell repertoires in cytomegalovirus infection. Study results and caveats: Ex vivo, HLA-C-restricted CMV-specific TCR beta clonotypes prevailed over the rest of the response.

TCRdb itself ran the reads through MiXCR, one entry per CDR3 protein. Of 250,000 to 300,000 distinct CDR3 sequences listed, roughly 9.1% were seen once; the top ten hold more than 13%. The chain combines TRBV28 with TRBJ1-1; a weak D match, TRBD1 (5 bases). This TCR came from a human donor in good health (CMV status not recorded). Some clones in this sample may be carry-over from other donors' samples. The sequenced material came from PBMCs. CDR3 sequence (DNA): TGTGCCAGCAGCCCTACAGGTATGGGCGCTGAAGCTTTCTTT. Protein sequence: CASSPTGMGAEAFF.